The clone carrying this TCR beta chain was observed a few times. From germline, CDR1 is SGHTA and CDR2 FQGNSA. Trimming shortened V by 3 bases and J by 4 bases, and 7 bases separated the two germline ends. The CDR3 is 13 residues long. Profiled with immunoSEQ multiplex PCR; TCRdb holds only in-frame clones, not every one. The sample includes roughly 340,000 clones, 85% to 90% of them seen just once. This record belongs to a study of blood T cell repertoires in COVID-19. Study information: From the United States, Italy and Spain came samples of acute and convalescent COVID-19. T cells, B-cell-depleted T cells, or PBMCs supplied cDNA or gDNA.

Source material: peripheral blood. This clonotype originated in a woman aged 70-85 years with COVID-19, enrolled during active disease. The chain links TRBV7-2 to TRBJ1-5; no firm D call. DNA of the CDR3: TGTGCCAGCAGCTTCTCCCAGAATCAGCCCCAGCATTTT. Its translation: CASSFSQNQPQHF.